These 13 T cell receptor beta chains were all obtained from the same sample, sequenced in a study of beta chain features in type 1 diabetes. cDNA synthesis used the whole RNA isolate, giving expressed TCRB sequences. Sequencing used immunoSEQ multiplex PCR; TCRdb keeps in-frame clones, though not all of them. The sample contains approximately 250,000 clones, 9.6% of which appear only once. The specimen sequenced was naive CD4+ T cells from blood. These receptors were collected from a woman between 18 and 30 years old in good health.

This clone was observed a handful of times. The chain recombines TRBV2 with TRBJ2-7; 9 positions agree with TRBD1. CDR1 SNHLY and CDR2 FYNNEI come from the germline V gene. The CDR3 sequence is 11 residues long. The J segment lost 12 bases and the V segment lost 5 bases, leaving 5 bases of the junction unmatched. CDR3 DNA: TGTGCCAGCAGTCGGGACAGGGCGTCGTACTTC. Translation: CASSRDRASYF.

This clone was seen only a few times. This chain links TRBV27 with TRBJ2-3; 9 bases agree with TRBD2. The J segment lost 5 bases and the V segment lost 8 bases, leaving 8 bases of the junction unmatched. CDR1 and CDR2 (germline): MNHEY, SMNVEV (reference sequence). The CDR3 is 14 residues long. As DNA, the CDR3 is TGTGCCAGCTTCGGACTAGCGTCCGGAGATACGCAGTATTTT. It specifies CASFGLASGDTQYF.

This clone was counted a few times. The V and J genes are TRBV12-5 and TRBJ2-2; D is ambiguous. Germline V CDR1 and CDR2: LGHNT, FRNRAP. Trimming took off 6 bases at V and 1 base at J, with 12 bases between the two ends. The CDR3 consists of 15 residues. The CDR3 nucleotides are TGTGCTAGTGGATATAACATCCTGAACACCGGGGAGCTGTTTTTT. Protein sequence: CASGYNILNTGELFF.

This clone occurred a few times. The chain joins TRBV9 to TRBJ2-2; 8 nucleotides match TRBD1. Germline CDR1 reads SGDLS; CDR2 reads YYNGEE. Losses at the gene ends were 4 bases for V and 0 bases for J; bases not matched to a gene: 8. The CDR3 sequence is 17 residues long. The CDR3 coding sequence is TGTGCCAGCAGCCACACAGGGGGTTCTGCGAACACCGGGGAGCTGTTTTTT. Its translation: CASSHTGGSANTGELFF. The variable domain in full, with the rest retrieved from reference TRBV9 and TRBJ2-2, is DSGVTQTPKHLITATGQRVTLRCSPRSGDLSVYWYQQSLDQGLQFLIQYYNGEERAKGNILERFSAQQFPDLHSELNLSSLELGDSALYFCASSHTGGSANTGELFFGEGSRLTVL.

This chain links TRBV7-8 with TRBJ2-4; 7 bases match TRBD2. The V gene's germline CDR1 is SGHVS and CDR2 FQNEAQ. The CDR3 loop spans 18 amino acids. J gave up 0 bases and V 4 bases, and 12 bases lay outside the gene matches. The CDR3 DNA sequence: TGTGCCAGCAGCTCCGGAGTCTGGGAGGGTCTAGCCAAAAACATTCAGTACTTC. Its protein product is CASSSGVWEGLAKNIQYF. The variable domain in full, completed from reference TRBV7-8 and TRBJ2-4, reads GAGVSQSPRYKVAKRGQDVALRCDPISGHVSLFWYQQALGQGPEFLTYFQNEAQLDKSGLPSDRFFAERPEGSVSTLKIQRTQQEDSAVYLCASSSGVWEGLAKNIQYFGAGTRLSVL.

CDR3 bases: TGTGCCAGCAGTCTCCTAGCGGGAGGACCAGATACGCAGTATTTT. Residues: CASSLLAGGPDTQYF. The chain couples TRBV6-5 to TRBJ2-3, with TRBD2 matching over 11 bases. Germline CDR1 MNHEY, CDR2 SVGAGI. The CDR3 spans 15 residues. Unmatched junction bases numbered 5, after V lost 5 bases and J lost 4 bases.

The chain combines TRBV7-2 with TRBJ1-2; D is unresolved. Trimming cost V 2 bases and J 4 bases, with 11 bases left between them. Germline V gene data show CDR1 as SGHTA and CDR2 as FQGNSA. This CDR3 region has 14 residues. CDR3 in amino acids: CASSLTQRSYGYTF. CDR3 nucleotides: TGTGCCAGCAGCTTAACGCAGAGGAGCTATGGCTACACCTTC.

This clone occurred a few times. The chain combines TRBV30 with TRBJ2-1, with a weak D call TRBD1 (6 bases). The CDR3 length is 10 residues. CDR1 is GTSNPN and CDR2 is SVGIG in the germline V gene (reference sequence). V dropped 6 bases and J dropped 14 bases, with 14 bases sitting between them. The CDR3 nucleotides read TGTGCCTGTAAGGGGGAACGAGAGTTCTTC. Translated: CACKGEREFF.

V usage is TRBV4-1 and J usage is TRBJ2-7; 8 positions agree with TRBD1. Germline V CDR1 and CDR2: MGHRA, YSYEKL. The CDR3 consists of 17 residues. Trimming at V came to 0 bases and at J to 2 bases, leaving 9 bases not matched to a gene. Here the CDR3 reads CASSQDKDRVSPYEQYF. The CDR3 coding sequence is TGCGCCAGCAGCCAAGATAAGGACAGGGTTAGCCCCTACGAGCAGTACTTC.

The chain carries TRBV30 and TRBJ1-1, with 9 positions matching TRBD1. V lost 5 bases to trimming and J lost 4 bases; unmatched junction nucleotides: 2. From germline, CDR1 is GTSNPN and CDR2 SVGIG (reference sequence). The CDR3 loop spans 12 amino acids. CDR3 sequence (DNA): TGTGCCTGGGGGACAGGGCCCACTGAAGCTTTCTTT. Residues: CAWGTGPTEAFF.

This rearrangement joins TRBV7-9 to TRBJ1-2; unclear D gene. In germline, CDR1 is SEHNR, CDR2 FQNEAQ (reference sequence). V was clipped by 5 bases and J by 8 bases, with 15 bases between them. There are 13 residues in the CDR3. CDR3 residues: CASSRGGSWGYTF. The CDR3 nucleotides are TGTGCCAGCAGCCGGGGAGGGTCGTGGGGCTACACCTTC. Variable domain in full (rest from reference TRBV7-9 and TRBJ1-2): DTGVSQNPRHKITKRGQNVTFRCDPISEHNRLYWYRQTLGQGPEFLTYFQNEAQLEKSRLLSDRFSAERPKGSFSTLEIQRTEQGDSAMYLCASSRGGSWGYTFGSGTRLTVV.

The chain combines TRBV7-2 with TRBJ2-7; 7 bases are shared with TRBD2. The CDR3 contains 15 residues. In germline, CDR1 is SGHTA, CDR2 FQGNSA. V lost 6 bases and J lost 3; bases outside the gene matches: 11. The CDR3: CASRIGTTNRYEQYF. The CDR3 nucleotides read TGTGCCAGCAGAATCGGGACTACCAACCGCTACGAGCAGTACTTC.

This chain links TRBV5-1 with TRBJ2-1; D is possibly TRBD2 (5 bases). The CDR3 runs 15 residues. The V and J ends lost 4 bases and 2 bases respectively, with 13 bases between them. CDR1 SGHRS and CDR2 YFSETQ come from the germline V gene. Here the CDR3 reads CASSPVGDPYNEQFF. The CDR3 DNA reads TGCGCCAGCAGCCCGGTCGGGGATCCCTACAATGAGCAGTTCTTC. The variable domain in full, with the rest retrieved from reference TRBV5-1 and TRBJ2-1, is KAGVTQTPRYLIKTRGQQVTLSCSPISGHRSVSWYQQTPGQGLQFLFEYFSETQRNKGNFPGRFSGRQFSNSRSEMNVSTLELGDSALYLCASSPVGDPYNEQFFGPGTRLTVL.